These T cell receptor beta chains were read from a single sample in a study of cytomegalovirus exposure and HLA in healthy donors. TCRdb keeps only in-frame clones here, not all; method: immunoSEQ multiplex PCR. The sample has about 250,000 clones, around two thirds seen once. The sample taken for sequencing was PBMCs. The receptors were gathered from a female donor in good health and CMV-seronegative. CDR3s include the opening cysteine and the closing phenylalanine or tryptophan. D genes are given only for firm matches. Not all rows give a size; the values are once, few, many and, for expanded clones, a class.

V	D	size	J	CDR3	DNA
TRBV5-1	TRBD1	NA	TRBJ2-7	CASSFGRTGGSLEQYF	TGCGCCAGCAGCTTCGGAAGGACAGGGGGAAGTCTCGAGCAGTACTTC
TRBV7-9	TRBD1	NA	TRBJ1-2	CATSLDRGANYGYTF	TGTGCCACGTCACTGGACAGGGGAGCTAACTATGGCTACACCTTC
TRBV5-1	TRBD2	NA	TRBJ2-2	CASSLSSGRGDTGELFF	TGCGCCAGCAGCTTGTCCAGCGGGAGAGGGGACACCGGGGAGCTGTTTTTT
TRBV2	TRBD2	NA	TRBJ2-7	CASTSGRVYEQYF	TGTGCCAGCACTAGCGGGAGGGTCTACGAGCAGTACTTC
TRBV27	NA	NA	TRBJ1-3	CASRARGFPGNTIYF	TGTGCCAGCAGGGCGAGAGGTTTCCCCGGAAACACCATATATTTT
TRBV27	NA	NA	TRBJ2-7	CASSPRAGSEQYF	TGTGCCAGCAGTCCCCGCGCGGGCTCCGAGCAGTACTTC
TRBV5-1	NA	few	TRBJ2-7	CASSPGGDSYEQYF	TGCGCCAGCAGCCCGGGAGGGGACAGCTACGAGCAGTACTTC
TRBV7-8	TRBD1	NA	TRBJ1-1	CASSLTAGGFRTEAFF	TGTGCCAGCAGCTTAACGGCAGGGGGTTTCCGGACTGAAGCTTTCTTT
TRBV7-9	NA	NA	TRBJ2-7	CASSPGSYEQYF	TGTGCCAGCAGCCCAGGGTCCTACGAGCAGTACTTC
TRBV27	NA	NA	TRBJ2-7	CASTDRYEQYF	TGTGCCAGCACAGACAGGTACGAGCAGTACTTC
TRBV4-2	TRBD2	NA	TRBJ2-7	CASSHTSGSSYEQYF	TGTGCCAGCAGCCATACTAGCGGTAGCTCCTACGAGCAGTACTTC
TRBV5-1	NA	NA	TRBJ2-3	CASSFSDATDTQYF	TGCGCCAGCAGCTTTAGCGACGCCACAGATACGCAGTATTTT
TRBV29-1	TRBD2	NA	TRBJ2-2	CSVEVGGPGELFF	TGCAGCGTGGAAGTGGGAGGGCCCGGGGAGCTGTTTTTT
TRBV6-5	TRBD2	once	TRBJ2-1	CASSPSSGRYNEQFF	TGTGCCAGCAGTCCCTCTAGCGGGAGGTACAATGAGCAGTTCTTC
TRBV2	NA	NA	TRBJ2-7	CASRREGGEQYF	TGTGCCAGCCGCAGGGAAGGGGGCGAGCAGTACTTC
TRBV7-9	NA	NA	TRBJ2-7	CASSFAGSPAYEQYF	TGTGCCAGCAGCTTCGCCGGGAGTCCCGCCTACGAGCAGTACTTC
TRBV11-2	TRBD1	NA	TRBJ2-1	CASSLGGPTIEQFF	TGTGCCAGCAGCCTAGGGGGCCCTACAATCGAGCAGTTCTTC
TRBV10-2	NA	few	TRBJ1-5	CASRAQGNYNQPQHF	TGCGCCAGCAGGGCACAGGGAAATTACAATCAGCCCCAGCATTTT
TRBV4-2	TRBD1	NA	TRBJ2-1	CASSRGTGGVEQFF	TGTGCCAGCAGCCGCGGGACAGGGGGCGTCGAGCAGTTCTTC
TRBV18	NA	few	TRBJ1-1	CASSPITETEAFF	TGTGCCAGCTCACCAATAACGGAGACTGAAGCTTTCTTT
TRBV6-5	TRBD1	NA	TRBJ1-5	CASRDRPFSNQPQHF	TGTGCCAGCAGGGACAGGCCCTTTAGCAATCAGCCCCAGCATTTT
TRBV2	TRBD1	NA	TRBJ2-7	CASSWGQGSYEQYF	TGTGCCAGCAGCTGGGGACAGGGGTCCTACGAGCAGTACTTC